This T cell receptor (beta chain) was identified during a study of T cell responses to AZD1222 COVID-19 vaccine. About the study: Both about-4-week and about-12-week second-dose recipients were combined. Overall study findings and caveats: The study sampled repertoires only after the peak T cell response. At 160-218 and 743-854, vaccine-associated CD4 TCRs were dominant, and they spanned spike.

Assay: immunoSEQ multiplex PCR; the TCRdb copy retains only in-frame clones and omits some. Among approximately 89,000 clones listed, approximately 90% were seen once. The CDR3 has 15 amino acids. V was clipped by 6 bases and J by 7 bases, with 18 bases between them. Germline V gene sequence: CDR1 MNHEY, CDR2 SVGAGI. With respect to this clone: As yet, its antigen is unknown.

The receptor was isolated from an adult in good health. The V and J genes are TRBV6-5 and TRBJ1-4; D gene uncertain. This sample comprised peripheral blood, obtained on day 0 of AZD1222 vaccination. The CDR3 DNA sequence: TGTGCCAGCAGCATCTACGGACCCCGAAGTGAAAAACTGTTTTTT. Translating it yields CASSIYGPRSEKLFF.